The 30 T cell receptor beta chains in this list originate from one sample, sequenced in a study of cytomegalovirus exposure and HLA in healthy donors. This PCR relied on a set of 60 Vbeta primers and 13 Jbeta primers. TCRdb's table, derived via immunoSEQ multiplex PCR, lists solely in-frame clones and lacks some. The sample records more than 150,000 clones, 75% to 90% being singletons. Material: PBMCs. These receptors were obtained from a girl between 10 and 17 years old in good health and CMV-seropositive.

J is TRBJ2-7 and V is TRBV6-6, with TRBD1 matching 12 bases. Germline values: CDR1 MNHNY, CDR2 SVGAGI (reference sequence). This CDR3 spans 14 amino acids. Trimming took 4 bases from V and 4 from J; bases not matched to a gene: 2. CDR3 in amino acids: CASSWGQGAYEQYF. Here the CDR3 DNA reads TGTGCCAGCAGTTGGGGACAGGGGGCGTACGAGCAGTACTTC.

This sequence joins TRBV30 and TRBJ1-1; D may be TRBD1 (6 bases). The V gene lost 8 bases and the J gene lost 3 bases, with 16 bases spanning the gap. The CDR3 has 13 residues. In germline, CDR1 is GTSNPN, CDR2 SVGIG (reference sequence). CDR3 loop: CAGGARGDTEAFF. CDR3 coding DNA: TGTGCCGGGGGGGCCCGGGGGGACACTGAAGCTTTCTTT.

Comment on this clone: The same CDR3 can be traced to other DNA sequences in this sample. The chain carries TRBV27 and TRBJ2-3; TRBD2 agrees at 12 bases. Germline values: CDR1 MNHEY, CDR2 SMNVEV (reference sequence). This CDR3 spans 15 amino acids. The V segment lost 6 bases and the J segment 3 bases; nucleotides outside the gene matches: 4. The DNA for the CDR3 is TGTGCCAGCAGCTTGACTAGCGGGAGAACAGATACGCAGTATTTT. Translating gives CASSLTSGRTDTQYF.

V and J are TRBV2 and TRBJ1-3; 8 nucleotides align to TRBD1. The V segment lost 3 bases and the J segment 0 bases; nucleotides outside the gene matches: 1. Per germline, CDR1 SNHLY and CDR2 FYNNEI. The CDR3 consists of 15 residues. CDR3 coding DNA: TGTGCCAGCAGTGATACAGGGGGCTCTGGAAACACCATATATTTT. Its translation is CASSDTGGSGNTIYF.

A note on this clone: The junction and the germline gene differ at one end; a read error may be behind it. The gene calls are TRBV7-9 and TRBJ1-3; tentative D call: TRBD1 (6 bases). Germline values: CDR1 SEHNR, CDR2 FQNEAQ (reference sequence). This CDR3 is 12 amino acids long. CDR3: CASSPTGPRFVF. CDR3 coding DNA: TGTGCCAGCAGCCCGACAGGTCCCCGGTTTGTATTT.

V gene TRBV5-6 combines with J gene TRBJ1-4, with 7 bases fitting TRBD1. This CDR3 has 15 amino acids. The V and J ends lost 0 bases and 7 bases, in that order; junction bases with no gene match: 6. The germline gives CDR1 SGHDT, CDR2 YYEEEE. The CDR3 region is CASSLADRAGEKLFF. DNA of the CDR3: TGTGCCAGCAGCTTGGCCGACAGGGCGGGTGAAAAACTGTTTTTT.

The chain uses TRBV27 and TRBJ1-3; D is uncertain. V lost 6 bases to trimming and J lost 2 bases, with 14 bases between them. Germline loops: CDR1 MNHEY, CDR2 SMNVEV (reference sequence). The CDR3 sequence is 15 residues long. The CDR3 loop is CASSQRFRAGNTIYF. CDR3 DNA sequence: TGTGCCAGCAGCCAAAGGTTCCGGGCTGGAAACACCATATATTTT.

The rearrangement links TRBV27 to TRBJ2-1; 8 positions agree with TRBD2. From germline, CDR1 is MNHEY and CDR2 SMNVEV (reference sequence). The CDR3 length is 16 residues. V was pared by 5 bases and J by 5 bases, with 11 bases of the junction left unmatched. This CDR3 reads CASSPLSAGVHNEQFF. In nucleotides, the CDR3 is TGTGCCAGCAGTCCCCTCTCAGCGGGAGTTCACAATGAGCAGTTCTTC.

The chain couples TRBV6-5 to TRBJ1-2, with 8 positions matching TRBD1. Germline CDR1 and CDR2: MNHEY and SVGAGI. J was trimmed by 6 bases and V by 4 bases; bases with no gene match: 10. The CDR3 loop spans 15 amino acids. CDR3 in DNA: TGTGCCAGCAGTTCGACAATTTACAGGGGGGATGGCTACACCTTC. Protein sequence: CASSSTIYRGDGYTF.

This clone was picked up a small number of times. This sequence joins TRBV11-2 and TRBJ2-5, with TRBD2 identical over 8 bases. V trimming: 4 bases; J trimming: 10 bases; junction bases outside the gene matches: 11. The CDR3 extends over 14 amino acids. Germline CDR1 and CDR2: SGHAT and FQNNGV. The CDR3 DNA is TGTGCCAGCAGCTCGACTAGCGAAGCCTACCTCCAGTACTTC. Residues: CASSSTSEAYLQYF.

The V gene is TRBV15, the J gene TRBJ2-1, with TRBD2 matching 8 bases. The CDR3 spans 16 residues. The V segment lost 0 bases and the J segment 2 bases; nucleotides outside the gene matches: 3. CDR1 is LNHNV and CDR2 is YYDKDF in the germline V gene (reference sequence). CDR3 DNA sequence: TGTGCCACCAGCAGAGAGTATAGCGGGGCCTACAATGAGCAGTTCTTC. It translates to CATSREYSGAYNEQFF.

The chain has TRBV9 and TRBJ2-1, with D uncertain. Deletions cut 4 bases from V and 9 bases from J, with 11 bases between. The CDR3 extends over 12 amino acids. CDR1 SGDLS and CDR2 YYNGEE come from the germline V gene. In DNA form, the CDR3 reads TGTGCCAGCAGCCCCCACAACAGTGAGCAGTTCTTC. It codes for CASSPHNSEQFF.

The gene calls are TRBV15 and TRBJ2-7; D is possibly TRBD2 (6 bases). CDR3 size: 15 residues. Germline CDR1 is LNHNV and CDR2 is YYDKDF (reference sequence). The V gene lost 0 bases and the J gene lost 4 bases, with 13 bases spanning the gap. Written as DNA, the CDR3 is TGTGCCACCAGCAGAGATCGGGTGGGAGGTTACGAGCAGTACTTC. It yields the protein CATSRDRVGGYEQYF. The complete variable domain, with remaining parts taken from reference TRBV15 and TRBJ2-7, reads DAMVIQNPRYQVTQFGKPVTLSCSQTLNHNVMYWYQQKSSQAPKLLFHYYDKDFNNEADTPDNFQSRRPNTSFCFLDIRSPGLGDTAMYLCATSRDRVGGYEQYFGPGTRLTVT.

The chain links TRBV27 to TRBJ1-3; no definite D call. Germline V lookup: CDR1 MNHEY, CDR2 SMNVEV (reference sequence). This CDR3 comprises 11 residues. Trimming cost V 10 bases and J 0 bases, with 4 bases left between them. CDR3 residues: CATSSGNTIYF. DNA for the CDR3: TGTGCCACCTCCTCTGGAAACACCATATATTTT.

The CDR3 reads CASRTGLYYGYTF. The CDR3 DNA is TGTGCCAGCCGGACAGGGCTTTACTATGGCTACACCTTC. The rearrangement links TRBV2 to TRBJ1-2; TRBD1 agrees at 8 bases. This CDR3 is built from 13 residues. In germline, CDR1 is SNHLY, CDR2 FYNNEI. The J segment lost 3 bases and the V segment lost 8 bases, leaving 5 bases of the junction unmatched.

This clone was counted a single time. This chain uses TRBV5-4 with TRBJ1-1; D might be TRBD1 (5 bases). The CDR3 is 13 residues long. Germline loops: CDR1 SGHNT, CDR2 YYREEE (reference sequence). The CDR3 sequence is CVQREGRNTEAFF. The CDR3 DNA follows: TGTGTGCAGAGGGAGGGGCGCAACACTGAAGCTTTCTTT.

V and J are TRBV19 and TRBJ1-1, with D perhaps matching TRBD1 (6 bases). The germline V gene encodes CDR1 LNHDA and CDR2 SQIVND (reference sequence). This CDR3 is 13 amino acids long. Trimming cost V 7 bases and J 1 base, with 10 bases left between them. The CDR3 is CASKDSPNTEAFF. The DNA for the CDR3 is TGTGCCAGTAAGGACAGTCCGAACACTGAAGCTTTCTTT.

The chain links TRBV10-2 to TRBJ2-1, with 7 bases aligning to TRBD2. V gave up 10 bases and J gave up 9 bases; unmatched junction bases: 12. From germline, CDR1 is WSHSY and CDR2 SAAADI. There are 13 residues in the CDR3. CDR3 in DNA: TGCGCCACTGGGAGGGAGGGCCTTGGTGAGCAGTTCTTC. Residues: CATGREGLGEQFF.

V usage is TRBV5-1 and J usage is TRBJ2-1, with 9 nucleotides matching TRBD2. The CDR3 sequence is 15 residues long. Unmatched junction bases numbered 9, after V lost 1 base and J lost 10 bases. From germline, CDR1 is SGHRS and CDR2 YFSETQ. Written as DNA, the CDR3 is TGCGCCAGCAGCTTGCTAGCGGGGACCCGAGGGGAGCAGTTCTTC. Protein sequence: CASSLLAGTRGEQFF. The full variable domain, completed using reference TRBV5-1 and TRBJ2-1, is KAGVTQTPRYLIKTRGQQVTLSCSPISGHRSVSWYQQTPGQGLQFLFEYFSETQRNKGNFPGRFSGRQFSNSRSEMNVSTLELGDSALYLCASSLLAGTRGEQFFGPGTRLTVL.

This chain uses TRBV10-3 with TRBJ1-5, with 7 bases aligning to TRBD1. Germline V gives CDR1 ENHRY, CDR2 SYGVKD. V lost 8 bases, J lost 5 bases, and 6 bases stayed unmatched. The CDR3 is 13 amino acids. CDR3 loop: CAIRQGGDQPQHF. The CDR3 region has the DNA TGTGCCATCCGACAGGGAGGTGATCAGCCCCAGCATTTT.

V and J are TRBV30 and TRBJ2-5, with D maybe TRBD1 (6 bases). The germline CDR1 and CDR2 sequences are GTSNPN and SVGIG (reference sequence). The CDR3 loop spans 13 amino acids. V lost 4 bases, J lost 0 bases, and 9 bases lay in between. The CDR3 sequence: CAWNTGNQETQYF. The DNA of the CDR3 is TGTGCCTGGAATACAGGGAACCAAGAGACCCAGTACTTC. The whole variable domain, filled in from reference TRBV30 and TRBJ2-5, reads SQTIHQWPATLVQPVGSPLSLECTVEGTSNPNLYWYRQAAGRGLQLLFYSVGIGQISSEVPQNLSASRPQDRQFILSSKKLLLSDSGFYLCAWNTGNQETQYFGPGTRLLVL.

DNA for the CDR3: TGTGCCAGCAGCCCTGGACTAGCGGGGGCCCGCACAGATACGCAGTATTTT. Residues: CASSPGLAGARTDTQYF. The J gene is TRBJ2-3, the V gene TRBV11-3; 13 bases are a match to TRBD2. With V trimmed by 5 bases and J by 1 base, 6 bases remained unmatched. There are 17 residues in the CDR3. Germline V CDR1 and CDR2: SGHNT, YENEEA.

V gene TRBV7-9 combines with J gene TRBJ1-1; 10 nucleotides match TRBD1. Germline V lookup: CDR1 SEHNR, CDR2 FQNEAQ (reference sequence). The CDR3 spans 15 residues. Trimming at V came to 4 bases and at J to 5 bases, leaving 7 bases not matched to a gene. CDR3 DNA: TGTGCCAGCAGCTCAAGACAGGGGGCAGGGACTGAAGCTTTCTTT. Its protein product is CASSSRQGAGTEAFF.

The genes are TRBV5-6 and TRBJ2-7, with 14 bases aligning to TRBD2. Germline V gene data show CDR1 as SGHDT and CDR2 as YYEEEE. Germline trimming cut 4 bases from V and 6 bases from J; bases unmatched to any gene: 6. The CDR3 is 15 amino acids. The CDR3 here is CASSPGLAGAGEQYF. The CDR3 nucleotides read TGTGCCAGCAGCCCGGGACTAGCGGGAGCGGGCGAGCAGTACTTC.

The sample holds one count of this clone. The chain recombines TRBV29-1 with TRBJ1-2, with TRBD1 matching 8 bases. The germline CDR1 and CDR2 sequences are SQVTM and ANQGSEA. The ends lost 4 bases at V and 7 bases at J; junction bases unmatched: 8. This CDR3 has 13 residues. CDR3 protein: CSVGGQGPLGYTF. In nucleotides, the CDR3 is TGCAGCGTTGGTGGACAGGGCCCTCTTGGCTACACCTTC.

The rearrangement links TRBV4-1 to TRBJ2-7; a weak D match, TRBD1 (6 bases). The CDR3 has 15 residues. Germline loops: CDR1 MGHRA, CDR2 YSYEKL. Deletions cut 0 bases from V and 4 bases from J, with 13 bases between. The CDR3 coding sequence is TGCGCCAGCAGCCAAGAACGAGGGGGATTTTACGAGCAGTACTTC. The encoded protein is CASSQERGGFYEQYF.

The chain is built from TRBV9 and TRBJ2-1, with a weak D call TRBD2 (5 bases). The CDR3 covers 16 residues. V was clipped by 3 bases and J by 0 bases, with 13 bases between them. CDR1 and CDR2 from the germline V gene are SGDLS and YYNGEE. The CDR3 DNA sequence: TGTGCCAGCAGCGGGCGGGTTTTAGGCTCCTACAATGAGCAGTTCTTC. Translating it yields CASSGRVLGSYNEQFF.

Regarding this clone: At one end the junction does not follow the germline gene, possibly because of a read error. The rearrangement joins TRBV7-6 to TRBJ2-7; TRBD2 is a possible D gene (6 bases). In germline, CDR1 is SGHVS, CDR2 FNYEAQ. There are 15 residues in the CDR3. Here the CDR3 DNA reads TGCGCCAGCAGCTTAGGGCGGGGAATCTCCTACGAGCAGTACTTC. This sequence encodes CASSLGRGISYEQYF.

The gene calls are TRBV6-1 and TRBJ2-1; D is perhaps TRBD2 (5 bases). Germline V gene lookup returns CDR1 MNHNS and CDR2 SASEGT. This CDR3 is 15 amino acids long. V lost 2 bases and J lost 4, with 12 bases in between. CDR3 sequence reads: CASSERAEIYNEQFF. The CDR3 DNA follows: TGTGCCAGCAGTGAACGAGCGGAGATATACAATGAGCAGTTCTTC.

V gene TRBV7-6 combines with J gene TRBJ2-3, with 8 nucleotides matching TRBD2. Germline values: CDR1 SGHVS, CDR2 FNYEAQ. CDR3 length: 16 residues. Trimming cost V 0 bases and J 4 bases; bases outside gene matches: 6. This CDR3 reads CASSLAERERPDTQYF. The CDR3 DNA is TGTGCCAGCAGCTTAGCGGAGCGGGAGCGTCCAGATACGCAGTATTTT. Based on the CDR3 plus reference TRBV7-6 and TRBJ2-3, the full variable domain is GAGVSQSPRYKVTKRGQDVALRCDPISGHVSLYWYRQALGQGPEFLTYFNYEAQQDKSGLPNDRFSAERPEGSISTLTIQRTEQRDSAMYRCASSLAERERPDTQYFGPGTRLTVL.